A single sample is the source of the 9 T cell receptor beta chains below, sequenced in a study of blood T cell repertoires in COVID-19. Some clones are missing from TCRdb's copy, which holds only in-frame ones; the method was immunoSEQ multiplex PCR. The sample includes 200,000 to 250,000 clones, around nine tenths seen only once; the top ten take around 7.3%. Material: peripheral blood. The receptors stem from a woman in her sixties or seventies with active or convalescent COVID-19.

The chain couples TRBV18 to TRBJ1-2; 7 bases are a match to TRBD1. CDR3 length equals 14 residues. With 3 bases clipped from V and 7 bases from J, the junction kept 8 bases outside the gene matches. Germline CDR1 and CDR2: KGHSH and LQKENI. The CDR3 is CASSPEPTGRGYTF. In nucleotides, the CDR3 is TGTGCCAGCTCACCCGAGCCGACAGGGCGTGGCTACACCTTC. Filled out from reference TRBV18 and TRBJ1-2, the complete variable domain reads NAGVMQNPRHLVRRRGQEARLRCSPMKGHSHVYWYRQLPEEGLKFMVYLQKENIIDESGMPKERFSAEFPKEGPSILRIQQVVRGDSAAYFCASSPEPTGRGYTFGSGTRLTVV.

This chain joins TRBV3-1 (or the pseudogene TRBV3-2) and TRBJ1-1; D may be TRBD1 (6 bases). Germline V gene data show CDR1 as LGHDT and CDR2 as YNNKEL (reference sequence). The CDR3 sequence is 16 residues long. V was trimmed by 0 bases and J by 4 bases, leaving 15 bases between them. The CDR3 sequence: CASSQEYGGRSTEAFF. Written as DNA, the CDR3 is TGTGCCAGCAGCCAAGAATACGGGGGGCGCAGCACTGAAGCTTTCTTT.

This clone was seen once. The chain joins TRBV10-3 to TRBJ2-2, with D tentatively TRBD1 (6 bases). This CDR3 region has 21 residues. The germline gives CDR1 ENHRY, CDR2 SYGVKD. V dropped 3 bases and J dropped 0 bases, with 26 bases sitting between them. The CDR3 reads CAISDPLRDTSFGANTGELFF. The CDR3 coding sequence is TGTGCCATCAGTGACCCCCTTCGGGACACATCATTTGGAGCGAACACCGGGGAGCTGTTTTTT.

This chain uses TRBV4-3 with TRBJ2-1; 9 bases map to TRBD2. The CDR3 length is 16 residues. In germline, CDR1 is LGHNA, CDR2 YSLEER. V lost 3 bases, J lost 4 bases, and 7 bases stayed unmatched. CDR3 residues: CASSQLGTSLYNEQFF. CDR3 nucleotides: TGCGCCAGCAGCCAGCTCGGGACTAGCCTTTACAATGAGCAGTTCTTC.

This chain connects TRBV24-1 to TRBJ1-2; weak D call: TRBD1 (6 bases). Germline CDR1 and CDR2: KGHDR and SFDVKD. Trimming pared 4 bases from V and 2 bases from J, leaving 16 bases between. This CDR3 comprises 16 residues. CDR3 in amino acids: CATSEPTGTGNYGYTF. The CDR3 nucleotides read TGTGCCACCAGTGAACCTACAGGGACGGGAAACTATGGCTACACCTTC.

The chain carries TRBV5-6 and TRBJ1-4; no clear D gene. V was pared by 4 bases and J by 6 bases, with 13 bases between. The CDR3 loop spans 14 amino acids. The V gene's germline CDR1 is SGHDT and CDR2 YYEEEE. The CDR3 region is CASSIQILDEKLFF. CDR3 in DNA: TGTGCCAGCAGCATACAGATTTTGGATGAAAAACTGTTTTTT.

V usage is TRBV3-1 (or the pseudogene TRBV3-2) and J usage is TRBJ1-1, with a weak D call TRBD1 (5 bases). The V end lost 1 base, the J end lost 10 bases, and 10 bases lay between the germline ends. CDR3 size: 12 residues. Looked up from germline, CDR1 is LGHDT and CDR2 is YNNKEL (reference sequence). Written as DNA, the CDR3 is TGTGCCAGCAGCCAAGGGGGCAGGGCAGCTTTCTTT. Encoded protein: CASSQGGRAAFF.

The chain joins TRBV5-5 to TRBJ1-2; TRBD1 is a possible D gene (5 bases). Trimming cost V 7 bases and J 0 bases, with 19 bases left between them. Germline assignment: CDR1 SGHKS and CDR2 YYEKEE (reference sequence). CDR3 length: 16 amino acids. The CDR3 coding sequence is TGTGCCAGCGGCGTGGGGGGAGGCAGCGCTAACTATGGCTACACCTTC. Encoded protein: CASGVGGGSANYGYTF. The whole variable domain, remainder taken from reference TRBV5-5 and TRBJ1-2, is DAGVTQSPTHLIKTRGQQVTLRCSPISGHKSVSWYQQVLGQGPQFIFQYYEKEERGRGNFPDRFSARQFPNYSSELNVNALLLGDSALYLCASGVGGGSANYGYTFGSGTRLTVV.

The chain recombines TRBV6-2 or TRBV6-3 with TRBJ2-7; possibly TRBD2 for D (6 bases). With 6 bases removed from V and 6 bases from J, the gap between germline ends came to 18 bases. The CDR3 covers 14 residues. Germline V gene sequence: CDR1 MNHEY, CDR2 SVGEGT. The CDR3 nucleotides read TGTGCCAGCAGCCGCCCCCTAGACGGGGGCGAGCAGTACTTC. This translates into CASSRPLDGGEQYF.